This TCR beta chain emerged from a study of T cells expressing NK-cell markers. About the research overall: Serological testing identified most of the eight sequenced donors as HCMV-seropositive and one as seronegative. Study findings and constraints: The study found these clonotypes also leading the CD3+CD56-NKG2C+ fraction in four donors.

The cDNA for TCR beta came from 5'RACE template switching with UMIs. No DNA is given; TCRdb re-called the 5' RACE reads and lists each CDR3 protein once. The sample table sets out a few hundred thousand distinct CDR3 sequences. The CDR3 extends over 17 amino acids. CDR1 is LNHNV and CDR2 is YYDKDF in the germline V gene (reference sequence). About this clonotype: The antigen is undetermined.

The V call is TRBV15, the J call TRBJ2-7; TCRdb proposes TRBD1, but this gene call is untestable without DNA. The specimen sequenced was blood T cells: a sorted CD56 or NKG2C T cell subset, CD4+ or CD8+ T cells, or bulk PBMC T cells (not recorded which). The sequence derives from a man aged 18 to 69 in good health. This CDR3 reads CATSRELPGQMFNEQYF. The full variable domain, rest sourced from reference TRBV15 and TRBJ2-7, is DAMVIQNPRYQVTQFGKPVTLSCSQTLNHNVMYWYQQKSSQAPKLLFHYYDKDFNNEADTPDNFQSRRPNTSFCFLDIRSPGLGDTAMYLCATSRELPGQMFNEQYFGPGTRLTVT.